This TCR beta chain was sequenced in a study of T cell repertoires in cytomegalovirus infection (dated by TCRdb to the late 2010s). Describing the broader study: Alongside well-studied HLA-B-restricted epitopes, the peptide stimulations were aimed at recently identified HLA-C-restricted CMV epitopes, whose presentation resists viral immunomodulation. Donor HLA type was relevant to the analysis, because carriage of CMV infection together with the matching HLA type was indicated by public TCR beta signatures.

The instrument was an Illumina HiSeq 1500. TCRdb trimmed the raw reads at Q25, called clones with MiXCR and kept productive beta chains. Identical CDR3 protein sequences are pooled into one entry, listed with their most common genes and DNA. Here the sample has 750,000 to 900,000 distinct CDR3 sequences; about 27% occur a single time. The leading ten clones occupy under 15% of the sample. This clonotype has only a few counts. Its antigen is still unknown. Because it lacks the conserved phenylalanine or tryptophan at the end, this CDR3 is likely a read error. The DNA is omitted, as the CDR3 cannot be located on it reliably, and the CDR3 follows TCRdb's listing. CDR1 LNHDA and CDR2 SQIVND were looked up in the germline V gene (reference sequence). The CDR3 spans 11 amino acids, including both terminal residues. Results and caveats for the whole study, not just this receptor: The ex vivo response was dominated by HLA-C-restricted CMV-specific TCR beta clonotypes, and the single most frequent clonotype in two of eight donors was supplied by these HLA-C-restricted clonotypes. In both this cohort and an independent 352-donor cohort, the cumulative frequency of public TCR beta family members distinguished carriers of CMV infection plus the relevant HLA type.

The treatment or condition label of this sample denotes: in vitro stimulation with specific CMV peptide epitopes to enrich CMV-specific T cells. Sequences were derived from cultured CD8+ T cells from PBMCs, sampled from culture after CMV antigen stimulation. The receptor comes from a human donor in good health (CMV status not recorded). Some clones in this sample may be carry-over from other donors' samples. Here the chain combines TRBV19 and TRBJ2-7; the table assigns TRBD1, which was not confirmed against the DNA. The CDR3 amino acid sequence is: CASTNRVGASD.